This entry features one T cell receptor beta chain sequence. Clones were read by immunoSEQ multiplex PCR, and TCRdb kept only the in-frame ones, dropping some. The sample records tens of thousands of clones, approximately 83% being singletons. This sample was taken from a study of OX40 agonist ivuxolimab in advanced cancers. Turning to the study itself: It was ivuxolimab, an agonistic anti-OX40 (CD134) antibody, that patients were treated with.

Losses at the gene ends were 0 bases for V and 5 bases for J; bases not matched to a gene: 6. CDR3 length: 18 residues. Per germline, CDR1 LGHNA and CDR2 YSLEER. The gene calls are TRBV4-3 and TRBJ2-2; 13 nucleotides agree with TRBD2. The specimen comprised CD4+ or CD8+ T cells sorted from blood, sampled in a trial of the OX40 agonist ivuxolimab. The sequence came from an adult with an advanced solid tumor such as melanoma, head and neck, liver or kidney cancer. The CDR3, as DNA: TGCGCCAGCAGCCAAGATCCCTGGACTAGCGGGGGTACCGGGGAGCTGTTTTTT. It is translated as CASSQDPWTSGGTGELFF.